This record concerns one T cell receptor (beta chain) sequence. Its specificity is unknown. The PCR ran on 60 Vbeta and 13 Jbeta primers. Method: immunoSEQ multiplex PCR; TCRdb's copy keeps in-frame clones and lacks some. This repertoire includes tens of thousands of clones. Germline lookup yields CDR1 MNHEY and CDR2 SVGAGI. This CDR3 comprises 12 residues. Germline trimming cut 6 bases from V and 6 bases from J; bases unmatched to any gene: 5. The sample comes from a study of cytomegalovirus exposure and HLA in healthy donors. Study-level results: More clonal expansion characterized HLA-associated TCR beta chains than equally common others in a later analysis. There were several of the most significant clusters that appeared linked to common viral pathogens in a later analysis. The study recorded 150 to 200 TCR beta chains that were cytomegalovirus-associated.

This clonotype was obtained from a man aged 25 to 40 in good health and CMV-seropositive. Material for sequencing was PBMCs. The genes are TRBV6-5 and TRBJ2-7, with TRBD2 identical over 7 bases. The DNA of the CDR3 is TGTGCCAGCAGCCTGGGGGGGGGCGAGCAGTACTTC. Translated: CASSLGGGEQYF.